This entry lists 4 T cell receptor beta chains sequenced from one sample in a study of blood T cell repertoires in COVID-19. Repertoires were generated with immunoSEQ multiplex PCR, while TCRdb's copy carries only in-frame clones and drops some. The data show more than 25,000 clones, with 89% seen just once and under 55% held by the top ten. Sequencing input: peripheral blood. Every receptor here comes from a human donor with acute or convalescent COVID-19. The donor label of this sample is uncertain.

The CDR3 loop is CASSPAGAVSYEQYF. The CDR3 DNA is TGTGCCAGCTCACCGGCGGGGGCCGTCTCCTACGAGCAGTACTTC. This sequence joins TRBV18 and TRBJ2-7, with D tentatively TRBD2 (7 bases). The length of the CDR3 is 15 residues. V lost 3 bases and J lost 0, with 12 bases in between. Germline loops: CDR1 KGHSH, CDR2 LQKENI.

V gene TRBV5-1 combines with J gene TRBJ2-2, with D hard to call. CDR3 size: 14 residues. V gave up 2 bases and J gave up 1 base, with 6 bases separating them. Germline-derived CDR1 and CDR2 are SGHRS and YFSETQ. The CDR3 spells CASSLQLNTGELFF. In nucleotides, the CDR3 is TGCGCCAGCAGCTTACAGTTGAACACCGGGGAGCTGTTTTTT.

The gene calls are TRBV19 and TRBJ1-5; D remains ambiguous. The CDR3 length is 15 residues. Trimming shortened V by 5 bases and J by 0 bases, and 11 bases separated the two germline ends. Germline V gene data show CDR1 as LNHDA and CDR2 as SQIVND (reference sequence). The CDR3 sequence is CASSQNSGSNQPQHF. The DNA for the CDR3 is TGTGCCAGTAGTCAAAACTCGGGTAGCAATCAGCCCCAGCATTTT.

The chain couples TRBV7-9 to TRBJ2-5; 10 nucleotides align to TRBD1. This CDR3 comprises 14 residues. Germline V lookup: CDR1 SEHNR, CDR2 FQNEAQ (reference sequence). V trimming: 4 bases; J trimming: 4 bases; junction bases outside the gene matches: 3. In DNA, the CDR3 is TGTGCCAGCAGCTCGACAGGGGGCGCAGAGACCCAGTACTTC. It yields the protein CASSSTGGAETQYF. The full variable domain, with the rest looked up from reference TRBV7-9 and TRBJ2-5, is DTGVSQNPRHKITKRGQNVTFRCDPISEHNRLYWYRQTLGQGPEFLTYFQNEAQLEKSRLLSDRFSAERPKGSFSTLEIQRTEQGDSAMYLCASSSTGGAETQYFGPGTRLLVL.